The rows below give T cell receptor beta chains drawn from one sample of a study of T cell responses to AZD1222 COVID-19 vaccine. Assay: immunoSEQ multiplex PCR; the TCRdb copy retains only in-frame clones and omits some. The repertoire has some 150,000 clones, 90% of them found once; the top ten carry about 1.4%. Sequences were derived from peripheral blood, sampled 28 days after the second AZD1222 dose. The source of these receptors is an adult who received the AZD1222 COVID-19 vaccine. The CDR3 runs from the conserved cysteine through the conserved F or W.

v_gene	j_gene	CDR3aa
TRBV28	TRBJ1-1	CASDRGDRNTEAFF
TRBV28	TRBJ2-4	CASSLPLRSEAKNIQYF
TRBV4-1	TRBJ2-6	CASSQSRQGRVGANVLTF
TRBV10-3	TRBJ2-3	CAISARDSADTQYF
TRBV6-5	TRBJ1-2	CASSHPGGGDYGYTF
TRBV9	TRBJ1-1	CASSVHRDRRNTEAFF
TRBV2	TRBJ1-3	CASSQQPSSGNTIYF
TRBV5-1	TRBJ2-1	CASSGTSGGDLEQFF
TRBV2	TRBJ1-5	CASSDPGYSNQPQHF
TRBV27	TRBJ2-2	CASSLSGTSPGELFF
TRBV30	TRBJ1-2	CANRRGDGYTF
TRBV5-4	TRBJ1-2	CASSLGSALGYGYTF
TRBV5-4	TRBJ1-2	CASSLAGGSNYGYTF
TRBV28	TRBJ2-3	CASSVPSGRAGVTDTQYF
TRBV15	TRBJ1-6	CATSRLGTGLSPLHF
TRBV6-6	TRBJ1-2	CASSPGSIGGTF
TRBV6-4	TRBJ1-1	CASSDQAGNTEAFF
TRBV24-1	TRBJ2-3	CATSEPLAGGLDTQYF
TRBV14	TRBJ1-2	CASSQVGGRENYGYTF
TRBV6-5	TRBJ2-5	CASSYAGPGTQYF
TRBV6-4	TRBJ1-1	CASRPDRGVNTEAFF
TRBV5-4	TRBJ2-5	CASSFPSETQYF
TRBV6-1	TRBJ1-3	CASSEGLSGNTIYF
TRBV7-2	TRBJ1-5	CASSWAFYQPQHF
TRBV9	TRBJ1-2	CASSVIRGGYGYTF
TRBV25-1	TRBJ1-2	CASSGDRAGTYGYTF
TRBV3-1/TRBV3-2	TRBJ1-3	CASSLLSGPISGNTIYF
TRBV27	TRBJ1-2	CASSLGQGFGGYTF
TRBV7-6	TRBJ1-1	CASSQGGSGSPEAFF
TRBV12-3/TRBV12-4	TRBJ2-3	CASSLISSDTQYF
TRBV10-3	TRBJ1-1	CATRVPGFDTEAFF
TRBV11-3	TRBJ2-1	CASSLDGGHYNEQFF
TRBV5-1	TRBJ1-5	CASSEGTSQPQHF
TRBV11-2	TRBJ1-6	CASSLHRQGASNNSPLHF
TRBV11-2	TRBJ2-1	CASSSSGGTRYNEQFF
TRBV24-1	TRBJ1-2	CASRDRDNYGYTF
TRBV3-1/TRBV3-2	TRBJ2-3	CASSQQATQYF
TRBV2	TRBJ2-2	CASSDGQRGTGELFF
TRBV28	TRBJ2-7	CASCILAGREQYF
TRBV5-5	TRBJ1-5	CASSLAQATGNQPQHF
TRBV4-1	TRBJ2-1	CASSQGPSGAPRHEQFF
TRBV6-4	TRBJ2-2	CAARDRLTGELFF
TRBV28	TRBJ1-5	CASSFAPWMAQHF
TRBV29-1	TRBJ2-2	CSVVPGGTTGELFF
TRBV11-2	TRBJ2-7	CASSLEGPGVAGLLEQYF